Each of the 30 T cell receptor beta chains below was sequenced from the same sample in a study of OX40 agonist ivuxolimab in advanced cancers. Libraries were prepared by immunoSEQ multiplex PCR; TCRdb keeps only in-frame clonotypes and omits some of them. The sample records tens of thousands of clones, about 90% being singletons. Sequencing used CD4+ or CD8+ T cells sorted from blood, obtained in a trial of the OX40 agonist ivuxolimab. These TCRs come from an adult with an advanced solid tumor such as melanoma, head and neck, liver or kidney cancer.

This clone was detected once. DNA of the CDR3: TGTGCCAGCAGTTACGAGGCCTCCAGGGAGACCCAGTACTTC. Protein product: CASSYEASRETQYF. The chain joins TRBV6-5 to TRBJ2-5; D gene uncertain. V lost 2 bases to trimming and J lost 5 bases, with 12 bases between them. Germline V gene sequence: CDR1 MNHEY, CDR2 SVGAGI. This CDR3 spans 14 amino acids.

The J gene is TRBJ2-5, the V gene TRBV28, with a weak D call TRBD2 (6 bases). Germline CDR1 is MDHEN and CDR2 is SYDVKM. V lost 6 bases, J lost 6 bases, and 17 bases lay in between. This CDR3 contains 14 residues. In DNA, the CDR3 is TGTGCCAGCAGCGGGGGAGATCGGAAAAAGACCCAGTACTTC. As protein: CASSGGDRKKTQYF.

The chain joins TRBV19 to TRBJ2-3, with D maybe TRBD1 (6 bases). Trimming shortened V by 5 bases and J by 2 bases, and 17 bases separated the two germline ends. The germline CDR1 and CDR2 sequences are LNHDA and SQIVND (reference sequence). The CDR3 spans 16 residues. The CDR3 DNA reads TGTGCCAGTAGTCCCCGGACAGAATCCGCCACAGATACGCAGTATTTT. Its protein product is CASSPRTESATDTQYF.

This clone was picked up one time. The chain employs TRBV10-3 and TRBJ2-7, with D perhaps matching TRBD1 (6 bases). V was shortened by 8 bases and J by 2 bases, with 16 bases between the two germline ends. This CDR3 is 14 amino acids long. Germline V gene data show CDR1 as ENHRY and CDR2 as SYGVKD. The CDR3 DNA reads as TGTGCCATCGGTGGCAGGGGAGATCCCTACGAGCAGTACTTC. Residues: CAIGGRGDPYEQYF.

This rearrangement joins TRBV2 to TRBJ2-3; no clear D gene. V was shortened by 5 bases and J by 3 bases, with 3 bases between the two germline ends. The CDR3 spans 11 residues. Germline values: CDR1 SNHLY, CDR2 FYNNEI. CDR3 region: CASSLTDTQYF. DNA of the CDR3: TGTGCCAGCAGTCTGACAGATACGCAGTATTTT. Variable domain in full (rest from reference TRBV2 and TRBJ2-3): EPEVTQTPSHQVTQMGQEVILRCVPISNHLYFYWYRQILGQKVEFLVSFYNNEISEKSEIFDDQFSVERPDGSNFTLKIRSTKLEDSAMYFCASSLTDTQYFGPGTRLTVL.

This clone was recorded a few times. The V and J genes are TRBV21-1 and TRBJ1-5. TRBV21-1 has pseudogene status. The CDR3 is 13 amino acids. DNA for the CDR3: TGTGCCAGCAGGATAGGCATACACCCGAGAGCGCATTTT. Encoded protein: CASRIGIHPRAHF.

CDR3 sequence (DNA): TGTGCCAGCTCTAGGACAGGGCGAGGGTATGGCTACACCTTC. Protein: CASSRTGRGYGYTF. The chain uses TRBV18 and TRBJ1-2; TRBD1 matches at 8 bases. After removal of 6 bases from V and 5 bases from J, the junction contained 8 bases not matched to a gene. This CDR3 has 14 amino acids. Germline-derived CDR1 and CDR2 are KGHSH and LQKENI. Using reference TRBV18 and TRBJ1-2 for the parts outside the CDR3, the full variable domain is NAGVMQNPRHLVRRRGQEARLRCSPMKGHSHVYWYRQLPEEGLKFMVYLQKENIIDESGMPKERFSAEFPKEGPSILRIQQVVRGDSAAYFCASSRTGRGYGYTFGSGTRLTVV.

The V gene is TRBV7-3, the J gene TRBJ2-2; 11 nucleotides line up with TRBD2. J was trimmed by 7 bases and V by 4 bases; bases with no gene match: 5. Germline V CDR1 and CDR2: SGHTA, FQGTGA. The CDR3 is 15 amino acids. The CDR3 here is CASSSLAGVIGELFF. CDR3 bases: TGTGCCAGCAGCTCACTAGCGGGAGTAATCGGGGAGCTGTTTTTT. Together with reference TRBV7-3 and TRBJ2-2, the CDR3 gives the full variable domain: GAGVSQTPSNKVTEKGKYVELRCDPISGHTALYWYRQSLGQGPEFLIYFQGTGAADDSGLPNDRFFAVRPEGSVSTLKIQRTERGDSAVYLCASSSLAGVIGELFFGEGSRLTVL.

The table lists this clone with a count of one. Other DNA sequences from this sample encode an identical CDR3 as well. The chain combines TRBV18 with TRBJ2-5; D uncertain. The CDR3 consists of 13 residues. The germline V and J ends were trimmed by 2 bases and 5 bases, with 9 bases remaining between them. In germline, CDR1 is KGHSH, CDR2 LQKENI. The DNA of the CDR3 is TGTGCCAGCTCACCAGGGCTCGGTGAGACCCAGTACTTC. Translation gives CASSPGLGETQYF.

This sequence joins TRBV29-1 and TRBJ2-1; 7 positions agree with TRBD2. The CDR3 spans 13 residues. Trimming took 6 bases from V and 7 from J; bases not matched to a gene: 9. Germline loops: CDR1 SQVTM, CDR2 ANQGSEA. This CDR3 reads CSVVGLVANEQFF. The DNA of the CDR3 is TGCAGCGTCGTAGGACTAGTGGCAAATGAGCAGTTCTTC.

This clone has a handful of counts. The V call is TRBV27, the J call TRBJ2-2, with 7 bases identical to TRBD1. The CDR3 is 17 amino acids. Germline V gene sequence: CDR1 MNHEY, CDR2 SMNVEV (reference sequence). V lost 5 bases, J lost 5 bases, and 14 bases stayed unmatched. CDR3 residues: CASSTRPGQWGTGELFF. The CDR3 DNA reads TGTGCCAGCAGTACCCGACCGGGACAGTGGGGGACCGGGGAGCTGTTTTTT.

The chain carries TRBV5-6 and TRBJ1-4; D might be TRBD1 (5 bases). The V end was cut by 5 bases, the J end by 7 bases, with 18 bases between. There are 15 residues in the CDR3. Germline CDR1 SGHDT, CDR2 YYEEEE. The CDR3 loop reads CASSSDPLGGEKLFF. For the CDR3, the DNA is TGTGCCAGCAGTTCAGACCCGCTTGGGGGTGAAAAACTGTTTTTT.

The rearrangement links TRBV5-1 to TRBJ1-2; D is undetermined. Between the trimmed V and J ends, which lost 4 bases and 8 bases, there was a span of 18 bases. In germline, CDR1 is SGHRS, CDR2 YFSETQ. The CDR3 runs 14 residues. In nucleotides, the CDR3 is TGCGCCAGCAGCACCAGAGACGGCGCCGGCGGCTACACCTTC. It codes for CASSTRDGAGGYTF.

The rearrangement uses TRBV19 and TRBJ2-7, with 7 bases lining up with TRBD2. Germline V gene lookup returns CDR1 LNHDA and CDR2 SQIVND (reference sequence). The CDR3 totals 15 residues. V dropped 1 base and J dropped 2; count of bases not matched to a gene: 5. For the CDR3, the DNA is TGTGCCAGTAGTATAGTTCCTAGCGGAACCTACGAGCAGTACTTC. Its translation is CASSIVPSGTYEQYF.

This CDR3 is CAWSKGFGANVLTF. CDR3 sequence (DNA): TGTGCCTGGAGTAAAGGTTTTGGGGCCAACGTCCTGACTTTC. This chain uses TRBV30 with TRBJ2-6, with D uncertain. Germline V gene sequence: CDR1 GTSNPN, CDR2 SVGIG (reference sequence). This CDR3 comprises 14 residues. V dropped 2 bases and J dropped 3 bases, with 8 bases sitting between them.

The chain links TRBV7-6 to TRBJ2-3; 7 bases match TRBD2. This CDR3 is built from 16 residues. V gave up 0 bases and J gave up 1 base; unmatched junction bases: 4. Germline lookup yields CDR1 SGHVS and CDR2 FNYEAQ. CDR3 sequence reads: CASSLAPTSGTDTQYF. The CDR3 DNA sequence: TGTGCCAGCAGCTTAGCGCCAACTAGCGGCACAGATACGCAGTATTTT.

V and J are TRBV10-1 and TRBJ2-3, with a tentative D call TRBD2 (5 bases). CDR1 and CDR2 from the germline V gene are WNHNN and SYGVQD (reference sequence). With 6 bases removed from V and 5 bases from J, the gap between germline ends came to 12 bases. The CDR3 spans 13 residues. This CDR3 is CASRGFGEDTQYF. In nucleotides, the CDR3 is TGCGCCAGCAGGGGATTCGGGGAAGATACGCAGTATTTT.

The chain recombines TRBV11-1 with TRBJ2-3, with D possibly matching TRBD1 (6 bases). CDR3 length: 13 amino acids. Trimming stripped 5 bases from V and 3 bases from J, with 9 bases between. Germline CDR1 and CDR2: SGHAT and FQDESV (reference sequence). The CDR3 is CASSLGQTDTQYF. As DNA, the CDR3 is TGTGCCAGCAGCCTAGGACAGACAGATACGCAGTATTTT.

The CDR3 bases are TGTGCCAGCAGTTACTCTATAGGGAGGAACTACGAGCAGTACTTC. It is translated as CASSYSIGRNYEQYF. This sequence joins TRBV6-6 and TRBJ2-7; maybe TRBD2 (6 bases). The germline gives CDR1 MNHNY, CDR2 SVGAGI (reference sequence). The germline V and J ends were trimmed by 0 bases and 3 bases, with 12 bases remaining between them. CDR3 size: 15 residues.

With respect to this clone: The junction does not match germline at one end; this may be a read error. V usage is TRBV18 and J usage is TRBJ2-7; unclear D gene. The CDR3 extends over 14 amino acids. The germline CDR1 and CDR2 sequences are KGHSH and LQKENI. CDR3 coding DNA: TGTGCCAGCTCACCACGATCCCCCTCCGACGAGCAGTACTTC. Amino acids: CASSPRSPSDEQYF.

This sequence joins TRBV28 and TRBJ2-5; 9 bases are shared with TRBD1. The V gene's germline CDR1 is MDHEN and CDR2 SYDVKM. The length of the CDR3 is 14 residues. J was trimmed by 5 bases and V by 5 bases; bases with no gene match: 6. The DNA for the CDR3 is TGTGCCAGCAGTCGGACAGGGGCCCGGGAGACCCAGTACTTC. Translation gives CASSRTGARETQYF.

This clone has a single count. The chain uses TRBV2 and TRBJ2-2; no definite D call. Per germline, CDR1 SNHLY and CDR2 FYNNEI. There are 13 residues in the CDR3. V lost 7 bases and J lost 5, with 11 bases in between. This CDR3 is CASTGSATGELFF. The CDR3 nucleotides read TGTGCCAGCACGGGTTCGGCGACCGGGGAGCTGTTTTTT.

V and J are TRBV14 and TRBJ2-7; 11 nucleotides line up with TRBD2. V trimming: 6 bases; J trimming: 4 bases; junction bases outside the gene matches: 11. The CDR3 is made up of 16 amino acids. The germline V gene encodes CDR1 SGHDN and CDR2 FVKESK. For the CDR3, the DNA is TGTGCCAGCAGTATCCTCACCACTAGCGGGAGATACGAGCAGTACTTC. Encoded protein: CASSILTTSGRYEQYF. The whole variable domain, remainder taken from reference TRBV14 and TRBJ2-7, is EAGVTQFPSHSVIEKGQTVTLRCDPISGHDNLYWYRRVMGKEIKFLLHFVKESKQDESGMPNNRFLAERTGGTYSTLKVQPAELEDSGVYFCASSILTTSGRYEQYFGPGTRLTVT.

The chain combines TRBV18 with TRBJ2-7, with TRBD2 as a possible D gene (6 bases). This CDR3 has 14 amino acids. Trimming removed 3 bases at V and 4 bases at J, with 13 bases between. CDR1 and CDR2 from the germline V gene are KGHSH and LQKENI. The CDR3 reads CASSPGTQMYEQYF. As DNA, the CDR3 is TGTGCCAGCTCACCCGGGACTCAGATGTACGAGCAGTACTTC. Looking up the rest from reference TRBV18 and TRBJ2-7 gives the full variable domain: NAGVMQNPRHLVRRRGQEARLRCSPMKGHSHVYWYRQLPEEGLKFMVYLQKENIIDESGMPKERFSAEFPKEGPSILRIQQVVRGDSAAYFCASSPGTQMYEQYFGPGTRLTVT.

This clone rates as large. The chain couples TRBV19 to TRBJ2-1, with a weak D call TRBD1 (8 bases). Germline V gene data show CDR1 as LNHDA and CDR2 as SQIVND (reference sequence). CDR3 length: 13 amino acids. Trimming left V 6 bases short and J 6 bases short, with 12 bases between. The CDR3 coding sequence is TGTGCCAGTAGCCACAGGGGGGGCAATGAGCAGTTCTTC. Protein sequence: CASSHRGGNEQFF.

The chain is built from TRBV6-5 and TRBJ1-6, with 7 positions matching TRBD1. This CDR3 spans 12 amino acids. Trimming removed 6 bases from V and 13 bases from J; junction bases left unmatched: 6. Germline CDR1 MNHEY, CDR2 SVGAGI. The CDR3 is CASREGAGPLHF. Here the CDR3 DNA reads TGTGCCAGCAGGGAGGGGGCTGGGCCCCTCCACTTT.

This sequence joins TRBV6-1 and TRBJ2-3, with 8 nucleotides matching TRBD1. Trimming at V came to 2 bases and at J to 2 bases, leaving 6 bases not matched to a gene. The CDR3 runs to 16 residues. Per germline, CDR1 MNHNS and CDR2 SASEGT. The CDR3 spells CASSERTGTLTDTQYF. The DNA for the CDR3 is TGTGCCAGCAGTGAACGGACAGGGACCCTCACAGATACGCAGTATTTT.

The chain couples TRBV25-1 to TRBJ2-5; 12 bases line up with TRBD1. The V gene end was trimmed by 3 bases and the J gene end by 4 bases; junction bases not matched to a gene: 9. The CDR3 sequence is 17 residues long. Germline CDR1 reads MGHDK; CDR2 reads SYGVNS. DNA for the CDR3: TGTGCCAGCAGTGAGGCTTTGTGGGGACAGGGGGCAGAGACCCAGTACTTC. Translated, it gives CASSEALWGQGAETQYF.

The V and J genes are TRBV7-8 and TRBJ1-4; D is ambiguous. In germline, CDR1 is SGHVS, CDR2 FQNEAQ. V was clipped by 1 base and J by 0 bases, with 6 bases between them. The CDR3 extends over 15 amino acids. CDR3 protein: CASSLVVATNEKLFF. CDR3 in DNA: TGTGCCAGCAGCTTAGTGGTTGCAACTAATGAAAAACTGTTTTTT.

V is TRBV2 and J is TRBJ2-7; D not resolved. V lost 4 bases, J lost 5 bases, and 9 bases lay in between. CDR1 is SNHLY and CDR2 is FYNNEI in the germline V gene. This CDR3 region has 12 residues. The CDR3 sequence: CASSVRPHEQYF. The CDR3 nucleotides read TGTGCCAGCAGTGTTCGGCCCCACGAGCAGTACTTC.